These 3 T cell receptor beta chains were all obtained from the same sample, sequenced in a study of blood T cell repertoires in COVID-19. Some clones are missing from TCRdb's copy, which holds only in-frame ones; the method was immunoSEQ multiplex PCR. The table shows under 60,000 clones, with around 90% occurring only once. The sequencing input was peripheral blood. The receptors derive from a human donor with active COVID-19. The donor label of this sample is uncertain.

V and J are TRBV6-2 or TRBV6-3 and TRBJ2-7; 16 nucleotides align to TRBD2. Trimming took 6 bases from V and 7 from J; bases not matched to a gene: 3. Germline-derived CDR1 and CDR2 are MNHEY and SVGEGT. The CDR3 length is 14 residues. The CDR3 DNA reads TGTGCCAGCAGCGGGACTAGCGGGAGGGCGGAGCAGTACTTC. Translating it yields CASSGTSGRAEQYF.

The genes are TRBV7-9 and TRBJ2-7, with D possibly TRBD1 on 5 matching bases. This CDR3 comprises 13 residues. The V end was cut by 3 bases, the J end by 1 base, with 7 bases between. CDR1 SEHNR and CDR2 FQNEAQ come from the germline V gene (reference sequence). The CDR3 coding sequence is TGTGCCAGCAGCTTTGACAGTTCCTACGAGCAGTACTTC. It translates to CASSFDSSYEQYF. The entire variable domain, with the rest obtained from reference TRBV7-9 and TRBJ2-7, is as follows: DTGVSQNPRHKITKRGQNVTFRCDPISEHNRLYWYRQTLGQGPEFLTYFQNEAQLEKSRLLSDRFSAERPKGSFSTLEIQRTEQGDSAMYLCASSFDSSYEQYFGPGTRLTVT.

The J gene is TRBJ1-4, the V gene TRBV7-9; TRBD1 matches at 7 bases. Per germline, CDR1 SEHNR and CDR2 FQNEAQ (reference sequence). V shed 5 bases and J 8 bases; nucleotides not matched to a gene: 14. CDR3 size: 16 residues. CDR3 DNA: TGTGCCAGCAGCGCGCGCGTCCAGGGGGACCGGGAAAAACTGTTTTTT. Translated: CASSARVQGDREKLFF.